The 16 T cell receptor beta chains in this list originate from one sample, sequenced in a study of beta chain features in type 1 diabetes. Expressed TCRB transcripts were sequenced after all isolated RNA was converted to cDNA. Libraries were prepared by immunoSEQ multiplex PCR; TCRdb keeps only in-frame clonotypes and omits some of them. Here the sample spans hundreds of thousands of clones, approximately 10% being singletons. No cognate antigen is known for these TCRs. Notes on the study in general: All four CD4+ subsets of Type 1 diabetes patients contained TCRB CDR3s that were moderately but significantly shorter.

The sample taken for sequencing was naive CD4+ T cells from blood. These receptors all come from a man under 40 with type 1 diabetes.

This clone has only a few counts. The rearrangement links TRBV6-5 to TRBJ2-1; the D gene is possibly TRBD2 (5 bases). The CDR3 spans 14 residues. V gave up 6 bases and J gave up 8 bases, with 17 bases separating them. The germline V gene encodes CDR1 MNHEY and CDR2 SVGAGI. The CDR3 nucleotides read TGTGCCAGCAGGCCCCGGGCCCTAGCCCATGAGCAGTTCTTC. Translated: CASRPRALAHEQFF.

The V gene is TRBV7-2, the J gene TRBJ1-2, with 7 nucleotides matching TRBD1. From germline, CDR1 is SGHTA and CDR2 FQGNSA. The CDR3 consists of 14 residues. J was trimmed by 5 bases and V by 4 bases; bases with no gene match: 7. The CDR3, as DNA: TGTGCCAGCAGCTCCAGACAGGGCACATATGGCTACACCTTC. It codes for CASSSRQGTYGYTF.

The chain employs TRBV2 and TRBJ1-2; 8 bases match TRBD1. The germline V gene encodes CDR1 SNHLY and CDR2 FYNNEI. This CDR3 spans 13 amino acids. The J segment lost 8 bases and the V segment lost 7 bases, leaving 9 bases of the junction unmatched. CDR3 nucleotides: TGTGCCAGCAAAAGAGACAGGGGAGAGGGCTACACCTTC. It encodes CASKRDRGEGYTF.

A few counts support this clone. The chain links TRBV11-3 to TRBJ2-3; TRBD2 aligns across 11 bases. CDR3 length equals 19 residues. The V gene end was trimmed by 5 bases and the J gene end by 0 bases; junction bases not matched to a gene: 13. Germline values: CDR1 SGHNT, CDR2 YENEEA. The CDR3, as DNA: TGTGCCAGCAGCCCCGATAGATTTACTAGCGGGGGAAGCACAGATACGCAGTATTTT. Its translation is CASSPDRFTSGGSTDTQYF.

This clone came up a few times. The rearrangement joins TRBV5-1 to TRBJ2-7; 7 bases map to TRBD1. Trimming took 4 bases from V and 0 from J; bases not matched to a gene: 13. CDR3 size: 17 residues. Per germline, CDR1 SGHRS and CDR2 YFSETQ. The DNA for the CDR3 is TGCGCCAGCAGCACTCGGCCTATAGGACAGGCCTCCTACGAGCAGTACTTC. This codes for CASSTRPIGQASYEQYF.

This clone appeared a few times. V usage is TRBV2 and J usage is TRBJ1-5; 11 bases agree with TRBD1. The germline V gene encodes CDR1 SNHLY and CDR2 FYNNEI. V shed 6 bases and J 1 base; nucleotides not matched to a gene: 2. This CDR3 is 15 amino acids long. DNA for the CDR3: TGTGCCAGCAGCGGGGACAGGGGGAGCAATCAGCCCCAGCATTTT. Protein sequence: CASSGDRGSNQPQHF.

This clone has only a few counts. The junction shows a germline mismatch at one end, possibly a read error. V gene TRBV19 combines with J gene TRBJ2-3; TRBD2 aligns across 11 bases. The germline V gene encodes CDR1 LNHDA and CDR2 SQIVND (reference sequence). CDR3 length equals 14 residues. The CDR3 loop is CASTPTTSGDKQYF. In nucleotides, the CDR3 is TGTGCCAGTACTCCAACGACTAGCGGGGATAAGCAGTATTTT.

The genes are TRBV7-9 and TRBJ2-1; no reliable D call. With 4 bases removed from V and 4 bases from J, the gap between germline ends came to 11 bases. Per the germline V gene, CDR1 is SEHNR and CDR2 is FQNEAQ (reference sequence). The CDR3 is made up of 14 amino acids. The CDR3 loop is CASSSASGYNEQFF. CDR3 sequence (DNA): TGTGCCAGCAGCTCGGCGTCGGGTTACAATGAGCAGTTCTTC.

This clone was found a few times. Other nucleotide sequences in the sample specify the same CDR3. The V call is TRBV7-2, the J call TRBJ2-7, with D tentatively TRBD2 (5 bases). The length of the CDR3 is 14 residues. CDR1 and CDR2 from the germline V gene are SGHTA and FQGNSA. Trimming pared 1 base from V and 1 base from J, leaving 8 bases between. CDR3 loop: CASSLGSGSYEQYF. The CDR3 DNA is TGTGCCAGCAGCTTAGGTTCGGGATCCTACGAGCAGTACTTC.

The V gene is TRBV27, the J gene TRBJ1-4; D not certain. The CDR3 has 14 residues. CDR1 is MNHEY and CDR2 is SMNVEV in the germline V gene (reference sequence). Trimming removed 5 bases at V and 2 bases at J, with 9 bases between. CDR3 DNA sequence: TGTGCCAGCAGTCACCGAGATACTAATGAAAAACTGTTTTTT. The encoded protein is CASSHRDTNEKLFF.

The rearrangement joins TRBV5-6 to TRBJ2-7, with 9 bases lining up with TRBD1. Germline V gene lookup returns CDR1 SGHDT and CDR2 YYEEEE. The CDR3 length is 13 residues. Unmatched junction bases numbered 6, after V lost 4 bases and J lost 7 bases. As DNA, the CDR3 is TGTGCCAGCAGCCCCGGGACAGGGAGAGAGCAGTACTTC. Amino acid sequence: CASSPGTGREQYF.

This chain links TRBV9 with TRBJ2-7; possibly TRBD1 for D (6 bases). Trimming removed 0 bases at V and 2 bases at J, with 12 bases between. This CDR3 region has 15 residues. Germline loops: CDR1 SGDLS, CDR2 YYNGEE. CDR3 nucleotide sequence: TGTGCCAGCAGCGTAGGGACAGCAAAACCCTACGAGCAGTACTTC. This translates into CASSVGTAKPYEQYF.

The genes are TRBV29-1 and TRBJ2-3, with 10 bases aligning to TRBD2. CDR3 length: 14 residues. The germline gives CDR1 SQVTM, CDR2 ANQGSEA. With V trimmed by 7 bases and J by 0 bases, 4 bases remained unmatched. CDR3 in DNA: TGCAGCGCTAAGCGGGGGGGAAGCACAGATACGCAGTATTTT. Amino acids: CSAKRGGSTDTQYF.

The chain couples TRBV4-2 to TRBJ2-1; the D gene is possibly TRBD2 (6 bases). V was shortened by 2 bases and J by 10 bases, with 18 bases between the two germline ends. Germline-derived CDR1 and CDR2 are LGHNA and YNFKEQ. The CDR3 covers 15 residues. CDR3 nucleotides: TGTGCCAGCAGCCAAAACCGGGACTCCCGGGGGGAGCAGTTCTTC. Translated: CASSQNRDSRGEQFF.

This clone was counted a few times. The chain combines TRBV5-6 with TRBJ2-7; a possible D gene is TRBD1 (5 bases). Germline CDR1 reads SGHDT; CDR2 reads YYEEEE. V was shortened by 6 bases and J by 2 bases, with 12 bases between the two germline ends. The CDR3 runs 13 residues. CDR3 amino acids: CASTKGLTYEQYF. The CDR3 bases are TGTGCCAGCACTAAGGGGCTAACCTACGAGCAGTACTTC. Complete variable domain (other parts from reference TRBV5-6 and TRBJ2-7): DAGVTQSPTHLIKTRGQQVTLRCSPKSGHDTVSWYQQALGQGPQFIFQYYEEEERQRGNFPDRFSGHQFPNYSSELNVNALLLGDSALYLCASTKGLTYEQYFGPGTRLTVT.

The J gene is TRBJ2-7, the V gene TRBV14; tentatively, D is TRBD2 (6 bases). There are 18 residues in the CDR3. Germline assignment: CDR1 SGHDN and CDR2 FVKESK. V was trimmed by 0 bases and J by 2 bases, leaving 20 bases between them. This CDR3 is CASSQERWEVQGAYEQYF. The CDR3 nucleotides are TGTGCCAGCAGCCAAGAACGATGGGAGGTGCAGGGTGCCTACGAGCAGTACTTC.